This is a list of T cell receptor beta chains from one sample in a study of response to subunit inactivated influenza vaccine. Each CDR3 protein gets one entry after TCRdb re-called the RT-PCR reads with MiXCR. The data contain 500,000 to 550,000 distinct CDR3 sequences, less than 10% of them seen just once; the ten biggest clones take up 10% to 15%. The source was PBMCs from blood, collected less than 30 months after vaccination. These receptor sequences come from a man aged 45 to 75 who received an inactivated influenza vaccine. Both conserved end residues are part of each CDR3. The order of the fields is clone size, V gene, D gene, J gene, CDR3 DNA, CDR3 protein. D genes are given only for firm matches. Expanded clones are given a class, and other clones once, few, many or no size at all.

clone size: many
V gene: TRBV29-1
D gene: TRBD2
J gene: TRBJ2-1
CDR3 DNA: TGCAGCGTTTCCCCGGGAGCGGGGGAGAACAATGAGCAGTTCTTC
CDR3 protein: CSVSPGAGENNEQFF

clone size: many
V gene: TRBV29-1
D gene: NA
J gene: TRBJ2-3
CDR3 DNA: TGCAGCGTTGACGGGCAGGGTAGAAATACGCAGTATTTT
CDR3 protein: CSVDGQGRNTQYF

clone size: few
V gene: TRBV24-1
D gene: NA
J gene: TRBJ2-5
CDR3 DNA: TGTGCCACCAGTGACCCCCTCAGGACCCAGTACTTC
CDR3 protein: CATSDPLRTQYF

clone size: NA
V gene: TRBV29-1
D gene: NA
J gene: TRBJ1-1
CDR3 DNA: TGCAGCGTTGGCGAGGGGTGGAACACTGAAGCTTTCTTT
CDR3 protein: CSVGEGWNTEAFF

clone size: few
V gene: TRBV7-9
D gene: NA
J gene: TRBJ1-5
CDR3 DNA: TGTGCCAGCAGCTTAACCGGACGGGAGGATCACAATCAGCCCCAGCATTTT
CDR3 protein: CASSLTGREDHNQPQHF

clone size: many
V gene: TRBV6-6
D gene: TRBD1
J gene: TRBJ1-4
CDR3 DNA: TGTGCCAGCAGTAGCAGGGGGCTTGAAAAACTGTTTTTT
CDR3 protein: CASSSRGLEKLFF

clone size: few
V gene: TRBV29-1
D gene: NA
J gene: TRBJ2-7
CDR3 DNA: TGCAGCCCGGGCGGGGAGCAGTACTTC
CDR3 protein: CSPGGEQYF

clone size: many
V gene: TRBV25-1
D gene: TRBD2
J gene: TRBJ2-3
CDR3 DNA: TGTGCCAGCAGTGCACTAGCGGGGATACCAGATACGCAGTATTTT
CDR3 protein: CASSALAGIPDTQYF

clone size: few
V gene: TRBV5-6
D gene: NA
J gene: TRBJ1-1
CDR3 DNA: TGTGCCAGCAGCTCAGCTTTCGGACGGTCTAACACTGAAGCTTTCTTT
CDR3 protein: CASSSAFGRSNTEAFF

clone size: few
V gene: TRBV9
D gene: TRBD2
J gene: TRBJ2-1
CDR3 DNA: TGTGCCAGCAGCGGGCCGTCAGCGGGAGGTACCTCTCCAGGCAATGAGCAGTTCTTC
CDR3 protein: CASSGPSAGGTSPGNEQFF

clone size: many
V gene: TRBV7-2
D gene: TRBD1
J gene: TRBJ1-5
CDR3 DNA: TGTGCCAGCAGCCAACAGGGGACGGGCAATCAGCCCCAGCATTTT
CDR3 protein: CASSQQGTGNQPQHF

clone size: NA
V gene: TRBV20-1
D gene: NA
J gene: TRBJ2-6
CDR3 DNA: TGCAGTGCTAGGGACAGCGGGGTCTCTGGGGCCAACGTCCTGACTTTC
CDR3 protein: CSARDSGVSGANVLTF

clone size: few
V gene: TRBV6-5
D gene: TRBD1
J gene: TRBJ1-1
CDR3 DNA: TGTGCCAGCAGTTCCAATCGACAGGGGGCTGAAGCTTTCTTT
CDR3 protein: CASSSNRQGAEAFF

clone size: few
V gene: TRBV7-6
D gene: NA
J gene: TRBJ2-7
CDR3 DNA: TGTGCCAGCAGCCCCAGACAGGTTGGCTACGAGCAGTACTTC
CDR3 protein: CASSPRQVGYEQYF

clone size: few
V gene: TRBV28
D gene: NA
J gene: TRBJ2-4
CDR3 DNA: TGTGCCAGCAGTTTGGCAGGGGTTGCCAAAAACATTCAGTACTTC
CDR3 protein: CASSLAGVAKNIQYF

clone size: many
V gene: TRBV7-8
D gene: NA
J gene: TRBJ1-1
CDR3 DNA: TGTGCCAGCAGCTACAGACGGGTGAACACTGAAGCTTTCTTT
CDR3 protein: CASSYRRVNTEAFF

clone size: few
V gene: TRBV4-2
D gene: NA
J gene: TRBJ1-1
CDR3 DNA: TGTGCCAGCAGCCTGTCCCAGAGAGTGAACACTGAAGCTTTCTTT
CDR3 protein: CASSLSQRVNTEAFF

clone size: few
V gene: TRBV10-3
D gene: NA
J gene: TRBJ2-7
CDR3 DNA: TGTGCCATCAGTGACCCTAGATCCTACGAGCAGTACTTC
CDR3 protein: CAISDPRSYEQYF